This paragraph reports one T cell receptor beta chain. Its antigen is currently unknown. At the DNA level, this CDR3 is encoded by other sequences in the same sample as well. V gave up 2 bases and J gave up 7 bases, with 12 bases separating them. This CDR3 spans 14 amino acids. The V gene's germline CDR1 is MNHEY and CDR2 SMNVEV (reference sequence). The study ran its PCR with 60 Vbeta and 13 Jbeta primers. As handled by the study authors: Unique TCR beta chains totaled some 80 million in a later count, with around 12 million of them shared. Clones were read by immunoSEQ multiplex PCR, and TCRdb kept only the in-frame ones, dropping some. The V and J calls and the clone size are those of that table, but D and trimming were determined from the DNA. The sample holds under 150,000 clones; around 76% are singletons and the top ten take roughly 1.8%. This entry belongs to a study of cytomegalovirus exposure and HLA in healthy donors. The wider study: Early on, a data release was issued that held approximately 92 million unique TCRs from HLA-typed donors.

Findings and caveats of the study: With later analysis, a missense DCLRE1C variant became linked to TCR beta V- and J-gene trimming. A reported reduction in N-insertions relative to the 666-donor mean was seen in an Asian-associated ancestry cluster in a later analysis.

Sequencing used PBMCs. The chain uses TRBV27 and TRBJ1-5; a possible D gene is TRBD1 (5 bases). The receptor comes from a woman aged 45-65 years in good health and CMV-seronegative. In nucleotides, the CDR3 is TGTGCCAGCAGTTTAAGGCAGGGAGGCCAGCCCCAGCATTTT. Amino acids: CASSLRQGGQPQHF.